A selection of T cell receptor beta chains follows, all from one sample in a study of blood T cell repertoires in COVID-19. The repertoire was sequenced with immunoSEQ multiplex PCR; TCRdb's copy has only in-frame clones and lacks some. The table shows 200,000 to 300,000 clones, with just under 85% occurring only once. The specimen sequenced was peripheral blood. Receptors originate from a woman of 80 years or more with acute or convalescent COVID-19. Both conserved end residues are part of each CDR3. Each record gives: V gene, CDR3 length, J gene, clone size, D gene, CDR3 protein, CDR3 DNA. The D gene is left open where the match is weak. Clone size is stated in some rows and not others, as once, few, many or a class when expanded.

TRBV19	17	TRBJ2-5	NA	TRBD1	CASSANRDSVAGETQYF	TGTGCCAGTAGTGCCAACCGGGACAGCGTTGCGGGAGAGACCCAGTACTTC
TRBV21-1	15	TRBJ2-7	NA	NA	CASGSTSGRLYEQYF	TGTGCCAGCGGCTCCACTAGCGGGAGACTCTACGAGCAGTACTTC
TRBV11-1	12	TRBJ2-1	NA	NA	CASSLDRNEQFF	TGTGCCAGCAGCTTAGACAGGAATGAGCAGTTCTTC
TRBV5-1	15	TRBJ1-1	NA	NA	CASSSYRVGDTEAFF	TGCGCCAGCAGCAGTTACAGGGTGGGGGACACTGAAGCTTTCTTT
TRBV14	13	TRBJ2-3	NA	TRBD2	CASASGAWDTQYF	TGTGCCAGCGCGAGCGGGGCCTGGGATACGCAGTATTTT
TRBV5-1	15	TRBJ2-1	NA	TRBD2	CASSSRTSGSNEQFF	TGCGCCAGCAGCTCACGGACTAGCGGGTCTAATGAGCAGTTCTTC
TRBV5-1	14	TRBJ1-4	NA	NA	CASSLALSNEKLFF	TGCGCCAGCAGCTTGGCACTGAGTAATGAAAAACTGTTTTTT
TRBV24-1	17	TRBJ2-1	few	TRBD2	CATSDSAGLAGFNEQFF	TGTGCCACCAGTGATTCGGCGGGACTAGCGGGATTCAATGAGCAGTTCTTC
TRBV19	14	TRBJ1-5	NA	TRBD1	CASSIGQGGQPQHF	TGTGCCAGTAGTATAGGCCAGGGGGGTCAGCCCCAGCATTTT
TRBV5-1	14	TRBJ2-1	NA	TRBD2	CASSLGGTSGTQFF	TGCGCCAGCAGCTTGGGGGGGACTAGCGGGACGCAGTTCTTC
TRBV1	18	TRBJ2-7	NA	NA	CTSSQDGGPTTSVDEQYF	TGCACCAGCAGCCAAGACGGCGGTCCGACTACTAGCGTCGACGAGCAGTACTTC
TRBV19	14	TRBJ2-5	NA	NA	CASSPQGYQETQYF	TGTGCCAGTAGTCCGCAGGGGTACCAAGAGACCCAGTACTTC
TRBV6-2/TRBV6-3	15	TRBJ2-1	NA	TRBD2	CASSYMGGSANEQFF	TGTGCCAGCAGTTACATGGGCGGGAGTGCGAATGAGCAGTTCTTC
TRBV6-5	14	TRBJ1-1	NA	TRBD1	CASSYGTGNTEAFF	TGTGCCAGCAGTTACGGGACAGGGAACACTGAAGCTTTCTTT
TRBV7-2	16	TRBJ1-4	NA	NA	CASSLFLQGGNEKLFF	TGTGCCAGCAGCTTATTCTTACAGGGTGGAAATGAAAAACTGTTTTTT
TRBV5-1	16	TRBJ1-1	NA	TRBD1	CATAPGTDLMNTEAFF	TGCGCCACCGCACCCGGGACAGACCTTATGAACACTGAAGCTTTCTTT
TRBV3-1/TRBV3-2	15	TRBJ1-2	NA	NA	CASSHSTGLGSGYTF	TGTGCCAGCAGCCATTCCACAGGACTCGGGAGTGGCTACACCTTC
TRBV7-2	14	TRBJ2-7	few	NA	CASSPKFSSYEQYF	TGTGCCAGCAGCCCCAAATTCAGCTCCTACGAGCAGTACTTC
TRBV24-1	16	TRBJ2-1	NA	NA	CATSARLPGSYNEQFF	TGTGCCACCAGTGCCAGACTTCCCGGGTCCTACAATGAGCAGTTCTTC
TRBV30	14	TRBJ2-5	NA	TRBD2	CAWGTGGVIETQYF	TGTGCCTGGGGCACTGGGGGGGTTATAGAGACCCAGTACTTC
TRBV7-2	15	TRBJ2-3	NA	NA	CASRQDRGGTDTQYF	TGTGCCAGCAGACAAGACAGGGGAGGGACAGATACGCAGTATTTT
TRBV9	13	TRBJ1-1	NA	NA	CASSVVLGTEAFF	TGTGCCAGCAGCGTAGTCCTAGGTACAGAAGCTTTCTTT
TRBV7-2	14	TRBJ1-6	NA	NA	CASSPAGENSPLHF	TGTGCCAGCAGCCCCGCGGGTGAGAATTCACCCCTCCACTTT
TRBV5-1	14	TRBJ1-1	NA	NA	CASSFGGSLSEAFF	TGCGCCAGCAGCTTTGGAGGCAGCTTATCTGAAGCTTTCTTT
TRBV6-5	15	TRBJ1-6	NA	TRBD1	CASSYWDSDNSPLHF	TGTGCCAGCAGTTACTGGGACAGTGATAATTCACCCCTCCACTTT
TRBV2	15	TRBJ2-7	NA	TRBD2	CASSGMAGEAYEQYF	TGTGCCAGCAGTGGAATGGCGGGAGAGGCCTACGAGCAGTACTTC
TRBV4-3	15	TRBJ1-1	few	TRBD1	CASSQQGDLPTEAFF	TGCGCCAGCAGCCAGCAGGGGGACCTTCCAACTGAAGCTTTCTTT
TRBV9	15	TRBJ1-6	NA	NA	CASSVQDYGRSPLHF	TGTGCCAGCAGCGTCCAGGATTATGGTCGGTCACCCCTCCACTTT
TRBV19	14	TRBJ1-1	few	TRBD1	CASSSAGGRTEAFF	TGTGCCAGTAGTAGTGCAGGGGGCCGCACTGAAGCTTTCTTT
TRBV6-1	15	TRBJ2-7	NA	NA	CASSEWSRSSYEQYF	TGTGCCAGCAGTGAATGGTCTAGGTCCTCCTACGAGCAGTACTTC
TRBV5-1	13	TRBJ1-1	few	TRBD1	CASSLYRGTEAFF	TGCGCCAGCAGCTTGTACAGGGGCACTGAAGCTTTCTTT
TRBV6-4	14	TRBJ1-6	NA	TRBD1	CASRTGTGNSPLHF	TGTGCCAGCAGGACCGGGACAGGAAATTCACCCCTCCACTTT
TRBV19	15	TRBJ1-3	NA	TRBD1	CASSLRTGSGNTIYF	TGTGCCAGTAGTCTCCGGACAGGCTCTGGAAACACCATATATTTT
TRBV28	14	TRBJ1-5	NA	NA	CASSLGGARQPQHF	TGTGCCAGCAGTTTAGGGGGGGCTCGGCAGCCCCAGCATTTT
TRBV5-1	12	TRBJ2-1	few	NA	CASSSTLGEQFF	TGCGCCAGCAGCTCAACTCTCGGTGAGCAGTTCTTC
TRBV30	14	TRBJ1-1	NA	NA	CAWSDPSLNTEAFF	TGTGCCTGGAGTGACCCAAGCCTGAACACTGAAGCTTTCTTT